This T cell receptor beta chain appears in the sequencing data of a study of response to subunit inactivated influenza vaccine. From germline, CDR1 is SGDLS and CDR2 YYNGEE. V gave up 3 bases and J gave up 2 bases, with 6 bases separating them. This CDR3 comprises 13 residues. TCRdb itself ran the RT-PCR reads through MiXCR, one entry per CDR3 protein. The sample shows 150,000 to 200,000 distinct CDR3 sequences, 10% to 15% of them seen only once. This clonotype turned up a few times. These same data were also listed under a study on T cells expressing NK-cell markers. As that report states: TCR beta cDNA was made by 5'RACE template switching with UMIs. Eight donors were sequenced, of whom seven were HCMV-seropositive, while the remaining one was HCMV-seronegative. Similarly, these clonotypes led the CD3+CD56-NKG2C+ fraction as well in a few donors.

This rearrangement joins TRBV9 to TRBJ2-1; no firm D call. This TCR derives from a man in his forties or fifties who received an inactivated influenza vaccine. The specimen comprised CD8+ T cells sorted from PBMCs, sampled about 13 days after vaccination. CDR3 sequence: CASSGDPYNEQFF. The CDR3, as DNA: TGTGCCAGCAGCGGGGATCCCTACAATGAGCAGTTCTTC.